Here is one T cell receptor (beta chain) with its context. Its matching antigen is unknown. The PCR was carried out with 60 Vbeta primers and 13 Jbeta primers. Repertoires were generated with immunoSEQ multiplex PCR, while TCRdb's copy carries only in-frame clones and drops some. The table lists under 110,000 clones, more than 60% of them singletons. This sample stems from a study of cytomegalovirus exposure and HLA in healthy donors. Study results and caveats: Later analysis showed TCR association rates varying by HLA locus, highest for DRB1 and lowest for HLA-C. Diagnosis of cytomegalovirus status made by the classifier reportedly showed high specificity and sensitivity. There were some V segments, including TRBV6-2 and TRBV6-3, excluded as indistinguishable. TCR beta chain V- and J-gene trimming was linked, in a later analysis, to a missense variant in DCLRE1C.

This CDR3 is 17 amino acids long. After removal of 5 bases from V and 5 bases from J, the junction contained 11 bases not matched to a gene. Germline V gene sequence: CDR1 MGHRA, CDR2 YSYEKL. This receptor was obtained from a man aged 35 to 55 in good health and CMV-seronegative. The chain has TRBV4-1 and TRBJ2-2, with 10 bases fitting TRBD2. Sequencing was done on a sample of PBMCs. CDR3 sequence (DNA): TGCGCCAGCAGCGGCACCTTAACTAGCGGGAAGACCGGGGAGCTGTTTTTT. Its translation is CASSGTLTSGKTGELFF.